This is a list of T cell receptor beta chains from one sample in a study of response to subunit inactivated influenza vaccine. TCRdb re-analysed the RT-PCR reads in MiXCR, keeping a single row per CDR3 protein. The sample includes 590,000 or so distinct CDR3 sequences, 14% of them seen just once. The sample in question was PBMCs from blood, obtained around 14 days before vaccination. These receptor sequences come from a man in his fifties or sixties who received an inactivated influenza vaccine. Both conserved end residues are part of each CDR3. Each record gives: V gene, CDR3 length, clone size, D gene, J gene, CDR3 DNA, CDR3 protein. The D gene is left open where the match is weak. Clone size is shown for a subset of rows, as once, few, many or a class of expanded clone.

v_call: TRBV5-1
cdr3_length: 14
clone_size: many
d_call: -
j_call: TRBJ2-7
cdr3_nt: TGCGCCAGCAGCTTGACCGGGGGCGAATACGAGCAGTACTTC
cdr3_aa: CASSLTGGEYEQYF

v_call: TRBV12-3/TRBV12-4
cdr3_length: 16
clone_size: few
d_call: TRBD1
j_call: TRBJ2-4
cdr3_nt: TGTGCCAGCAGTTCCCAGGGGGCGTATGCCAAAAACATTCAGTACTTC
cdr3_aa: CASSSQGAYAKNIQYF

v_call: TRBV20-1
cdr3_length: 13
clone_size: -
d_call: -
j_call: TRBJ1-5
cdr3_nt: TGCAGTGCTAAAAGGGGGGGCAATCAGCCCCAGCATTTT
cdr3_aa: CSAKRGGNQPQHF

v_call: TRBV5-4
cdr3_length: 15
clone_size: few
d_call: TRBD1
j_call: TRBJ1-1
cdr3_nt: TGTGCCAGCACTAGACAGGGAACCATGAACACTGAAGCTTTCTTT
cdr3_aa: CASTRQGTMNTEAFF

v_call: TRBV18
cdr3_length: 13
clone_size: once
d_call: -
j_call: TRBJ2-3
cdr3_nt: TGTGCCAGCTCACGAGAGGGTGCCGATACGCAGTATTTT
cdr3_aa: CASSREGADTQYF

v_call: TRBV20-1
cdr3_length: 12
clone_size: few
d_call: -
j_call: TRBJ2-1
cdr3_nt: TGCAGTGCTCCCCCACGGTACAATGAGCAGTTCTTC
cdr3_aa: CSAPPRYNEQFF

v_call: TRBV11-2
cdr3_length: 13
clone_size: -
d_call: -
j_call: TRBJ2-2
cdr3_nt: TGTGCCAGCAGAGCAGGCTTAGCCGGGGAGCTGTTTTTT
cdr3_aa: CASRAGLAGELFF

v_call: TRBV7-9
cdr3_length: 15
clone_size: few
d_call: -
j_call: TRBJ2-2
cdr3_nt: TGTGCCAGCAGCTTACTGGTAGGGTCCACCGGGGAGCTGTTTTTT
cdr3_aa: CASSLLVGSTGELFF

v_call: TRBV7-9
cdr3_length: 16
clone_size: -
d_call: TRBD2
j_call: TRBJ2-7
cdr3_nt: TGTGCCAGCAGCTTAGCACTAGCGGGCAGGTCCTACGAGCAGTACTTC
cdr3_aa: CASSLALAGRSYEQYF

v_call: TRBV13
cdr3_length: 15
clone_size: few
d_call: -
j_call: TRBJ2-2
cdr3_nt: TGTGCCAGCAGCTTTTCGGGGTGGGACACCGGGGAGCTGTTTTTT
cdr3_aa: CASSFSGWDTGELFF

v_call: TRBV12-3/TRBV12-4
cdr3_length: 12
clone_size: many
d_call: -
j_call: TRBJ2-2
cdr3_nt: TGTGCCAGCAGTTTGGCGGACGGGGAGCTGTTTTTT
cdr3_aa: CASSLADGELFF

v_call: TRBV3-1
cdr3_length: 15
clone_size: many
d_call: TRBD2
j_call: TRBJ2-1
cdr3_nt: TGTGCCAGCAGCCAAAAGGGACTAGGTTGGGGTGAGCAGTTCTTC
cdr3_aa: CASSQKGLGWGEQFF

v_call: TRBV14
cdr3_length: 17
clone_size: -
d_call: TRBD1
j_call: TRBJ2-1
cdr3_nt: TGTGCCAGCAGCCAACACACCGGGACAGGGGGATACAATGAGCAGTTCTTC
cdr3_aa: CASSQHTGTGGYNEQFF

v_call: TRBV20-1
cdr3_length: 11
clone_size: -
d_call: -
j_call: TRBJ2-1
cdr3_nt: TGCAGTGCTAATGTGGGGAATGAGCAGTTCTTC
cdr3_aa: CSANVGNEQFF

v_call: TRBV7-9
cdr3_length: 17
clone_size: few
d_call: TRBD1
j_call: TRBJ2-2
cdr3_nt: TGTGCCAGCGGGGACAGGGGGCTAAACGCGAACACCGGGGAGCTGTTTTTT
cdr3_aa: CASGDRGLNANTGELFF

v_call: TRBV12-3/TRBV12-4
cdr3_length: 18
clone_size: -
d_call: -
j_call: TRBJ2-4
cdr3_nt: TGTGCCAGCAGTTTTCCTCGGACAGAGGAGAGGGCCAAAAACATTCAGTACTTC
cdr3_aa: CASSFPRTEERAKNIQYF

v_call: TRBV10-3
cdr3_length: 15
clone_size: -
d_call: TRBD1
j_call: TRBJ1-2
cdr3_nt: TGTGCCATCAGTGAGTCGGGACAGGGGTACTATGGCTACACCTTC
cdr3_aa: CAISESGQGYYGYTF

v_call: TRBV12-3/TRBV12-4
cdr3_length: 15
clone_size: many
d_call: -
j_call: TRBJ1-5
cdr3_nt: TGTGCCAGCAGCCCCGGCGGAATGGGCAATCAGCCCCAGCATTTT
cdr3_aa: CASSPGGMGNQPQHF

v_call: TRBV4-3
cdr3_length: 16
clone_size: -
d_call: -
j_call: TRBJ2-2
cdr3_nt: TGCGCCAGCAGCCAAGATCGGAGGGCAGCTGGCCGGGAGCTGTTTTTT
cdr3_aa: CASSQDRRAAGRELFF

v_call: TRBV12-3/TRBV12-4
cdr3_length: 14
clone_size: many
d_call: -
j_call: TRBJ2-3
cdr3_nt: TGTGCCAGCAGTTTCTGGGCCCCCACAGATACGCAGTATTTT
cdr3_aa: CASSFWAPTDTQYF

v_call: TRBV7-2
cdr3_length: 16
clone_size: few
d_call: -
j_call: TRBJ2-1
cdr3_nt: TGTGCCAGCAGCTTAGGTCCACTAAACACCTACAATGAGCAGTTCTTC
cdr3_aa: CASSLGPLNTYNEQFF

v_call: TRBV4-1
cdr3_length: 17
clone_size: few
d_call: -
j_call: TRBJ2-7
cdr3_nt: TGCGCCAGCAGCCAAAACGATTGGGGGCTTTCCTCCTACGAGCAGTACTTC
cdr3_aa: CASSQNDWGLSSYEQYF

v_call: TRBV19
cdr3_length: 13
clone_size: -
d_call: -
j_call: TRBJ1-5
cdr3_nt: TGTGCCAGTAGTATCACAGGGAATCAGCCCCAGCATTTT
cdr3_aa: CASSITGNQPQHF

v_call: TRBV7-3
cdr3_length: 15
clone_size: few
d_call: TRBD1
j_call: TRBJ2-5
cdr3_nt: TGTGCCAGCAGCCCAGGACAGGGTCGTGAAGTGACCCAGTACTTC
cdr3_aa: CASSPGQGREVTQYF

v_call: TRBV12-3/TRBV12-4
cdr3_length: 13
clone_size: few
d_call: TRBD1
j_call: TRBJ1-1
cdr3_nt: TGTGCCAGCAGCACACAGGGGGTCACTGAAGCTTTCTTT
cdr3_aa: CASSTQGVTEAFF

v_call: TRBV3-1
cdr3_length: 14
clone_size: -
d_call: -
j_call: TRBJ1-5
cdr3_nt: TGTGCCAGCAGCCAGGGCTTTAGCAATCAGCCCCAGCATTTT
cdr3_aa: CASSQGFSNQPQHF

v_call: TRBV12-3/TRBV12-4
cdr3_length: 15
clone_size: few
d_call: -
j_call: TRBJ1-2
cdr3_nt: TGTGCCAGCAGTCCCGAAGATGGATATTACTATGGCTACACCTTC
cdr3_aa: CASSPEDGYYYGYTF

v_call: TRBV4-1
cdr3_length: 15
clone_size: -
d_call: -
j_call: TRBJ2-1
cdr3_nt: TGCGCCAGCAGCCAAGGGGTGACACCCTACAATGAGCAGTTCTTC
cdr3_aa: CASSQGVTPYNEQFF

v_call: TRBV20-1
cdr3_length: 16
clone_size: few
d_call: TRBD2
j_call: TRBJ2-3
cdr3_nt: TGCAGTGCTAGTCGAGTCTCTAGCGGGAACCTAGATACGCAGTATTTT
cdr3_aa: CSASRVSSGNLDTQYF

v_call: TRBV29-1
cdr3_length: 15
clone_size: -
d_call: -
j_call: TRBJ2-3
cdr3_nt: TGCAGCGTTGGGGCTCGGGACATTGGCACAGATACGCAGTATTTT
cdr3_aa: CSVGARDIGTDTQYF

v_call: TRBV20-1
cdr3_length: 12
clone_size: -
d_call: -
j_call: TRBJ1-6
cdr3_nt: TGCAGTGCGCTGGGGGATAATTCACCCCTCCACTTT
cdr3_aa: CSALGDNSPLHF

v_call: TRBV3-1
cdr3_length: 16
clone_size: -
d_call: TRBD1
j_call: TRBJ2-5
cdr3_nt: TGTGCCAGCAGCCAAGGAGGGACAGGGGTGAGAGAGACCCAGTACTTC
cdr3_aa: CASSQGGTGVRETQYF

v_call: TRBV6-5
cdr3_length: 15
clone_size: -
d_call: -
j_call: TRBJ1-6
cdr3_nt: TGTGCCAGCAGTTACCTACGGGACGGTAATTCACCCCTCCACTTT
cdr3_aa: CASSYLRDGNSPLHF

v_call: TRBV14
cdr3_length: 15
clone_size: -
d_call: TRBD2
j_call: TRBJ2-7
cdr3_nt: TGTGCCAGCAGCCAAGGGAGCGGGAGAAGCAACGAGCAGTACTTC
cdr3_aa: CASSQGSGRSNEQYF

v_call: TRBV5-1
cdr3_length: 12
clone_size: -
d_call: -
j_call: TRBJ2-1
cdr3_nt: TGCGCCAGCAGCCCCTCGTTCAATGAGCAGTTCTTC
cdr3_aa: CASSPSFNEQFF

v_call: TRBV6-5
cdr3_length: 14
clone_size: -
d_call: TRBD1
j_call: TRBJ1-4
cdr3_nt: TGTGCCAGCAGTTTCGACAGGGTTAATGAAAAACTGTTTTTT
cdr3_aa: CASSFDRVNEKLFF

v_call: TRBV28
cdr3_length: 14
clone_size: few
d_call: -
j_call: TRBJ2-7
cdr3_nt: TGTGCCAGCAGTCTGCCGGACGGTCGGCGGGAGCAGTACTTC
cdr3_aa: CASSLPDGRREQYF

v_call: TRBV18
cdr3_length: 15
clone_size: few
d_call: -
j_call: TRBJ2-2
cdr3_nt: TGTGCCAGCTCACCACCGGTGCGCCCTGCCGGGGAGCTGTTTTTT
cdr3_aa: CASSPPVRPAGELFF

v_call: TRBV20-1
cdr3_length: 14
clone_size: few
d_call: TRBD2
j_call: TRBJ2-1
cdr3_nt: TGCAGTGCCTCCGCGGGAGGGCCGGCAGGGGAGCAGTTCTTC
cdr3_aa: CSASAGGPAGEQFF

v_call: TRBV18
cdr3_length: 15
clone_size: -
d_call: -
j_call: TRBJ2-5
cdr3_nt: TGTGCCAGCTCACCGGCAGGCCAAACCCAAGAGACCCAGTACTTC
cdr3_aa: CASSPAGQTQETQYF

v_call: TRBV18
cdr3_length: 15
clone_size: few
d_call: -
j_call: TRBJ1-1
cdr3_nt: TGTGCCAGCTCACCCTCAGGTACAGGGAACACTGAAGCTTTCTTT
cdr3_aa: CASSPSGTGNTEAFF

v_call: TRBV12-3/TRBV12-4
cdr3_length: 13
clone_size: few
d_call: -
j_call: TRBJ1-2
cdr3_nt: TGTGCCAGCAGTTTCCTAGGACGTGATGGCTACACCTTC
cdr3_aa: CASSFLGRDGYTF

v_call: TRBV29-1
cdr3_length: 14
clone_size: few
d_call: -
j_call: TRBJ2-5
cdr3_nt: TGCAGCGTTGTCAGACGGGAGAAGGGAGAGACCCAGTACTTC
cdr3_aa: CSVVRREKGETQYF

v_call: TRBV5-6
cdr3_length: 15
clone_size: many
d_call: TRBD2
j_call: TRBJ2-7
cdr3_nt: TGTGCCAGCAGCCCTAGACTAGCGTCGTCCTACGAGCAGTACTTC
cdr3_aa: CASSPRLASSYEQYF

v_call: TRBV28
cdr3_length: 18
clone_size: -
d_call: TRBD2
j_call: TRBJ2-7
cdr3_nt: TGTGCCAGCAGTTTCCGCGGGAGGGCCTCGGTCCTTGGTCACGAGCAGTACTTC
cdr3_aa: CASSFRGRASVLGHEQYF

v_call: TRBV5-1
cdr3_length: 13
clone_size: -
d_call: -
j_call: TRBJ2-7
cdr3_nt: TGCGCCAGCAGGACTAGAAATTCCCACGAGCAGTACTTC
cdr3_aa: CASRTRNSHEQYF

v_call: TRBV28
cdr3_length: 13
clone_size: many
d_call: -
j_call: TRBJ2-7
cdr3_nt: TGTGCCAGCAGTTTAGGACGGTCAAGGGAGCAGTACTTC
cdr3_aa: CASSLGRSREQYF

v_call: TRBV20-1
cdr3_length: 14
clone_size: -
d_call: -
j_call: TRBJ1-1
cdr3_nt: TGCAGTGCTAGAGATCCTGGGAGGATCACTGAAGCTTTCTTT
cdr3_aa: CSARDPGRITEAFF

v_call: TRBV29-1
cdr3_length: 18
clone_size: -
d_call: TRBD2
j_call: TRBJ2-1
cdr3_nt: TGCAGCGTTGAAGAGTCTAGCGGGATAACATTCCCCTACAATGAGCAGTTCTTC
cdr3_aa: CSVEESSGITFPYNEQFF

v_call: TRBV19
cdr3_length: 13
clone_size: few
d_call: -
j_call: TRBJ1-5
cdr3_nt: TGTGCCAGTAGTATGGGCAGGGATCAGCCCCAGCATTTT
cdr3_aa: CASSMGRDQPQHF

v_call: TRBV5-1
cdr3_length: 15
clone_size: -
d_call: -
j_call: TRBJ1-5
cdr3_nt: TGCGCCAGCAGCTTGTCTGGGCAGGAGGGCCAGCCCCAGCATTTT
cdr3_aa: CASSLSGQEGQPQHF

v_call: TRBV7-8
cdr3_length: 15
clone_size: -
d_call: -
j_call: TRBJ2-7
cdr3_nt: TGTGCCAGCAGCCCACGTAGGACAACCACCTACGAGCAGTACTTC
cdr3_aa: CASSPRRTTTYEQYF